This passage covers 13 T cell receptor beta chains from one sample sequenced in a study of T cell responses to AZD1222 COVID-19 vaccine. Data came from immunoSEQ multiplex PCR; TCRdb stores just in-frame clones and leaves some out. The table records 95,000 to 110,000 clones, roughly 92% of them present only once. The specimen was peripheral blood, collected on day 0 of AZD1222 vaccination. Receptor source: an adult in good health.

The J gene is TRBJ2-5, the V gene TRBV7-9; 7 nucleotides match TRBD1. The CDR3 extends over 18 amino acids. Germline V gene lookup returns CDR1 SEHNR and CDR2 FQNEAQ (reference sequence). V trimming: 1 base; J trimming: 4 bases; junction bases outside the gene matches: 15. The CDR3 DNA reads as TGTGCCAGCAGCTTAGGTTACAGGGGACGGACTTCCTTAGAGACCCAGTACTTC. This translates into CASSLGYRGRTSLETQYF.

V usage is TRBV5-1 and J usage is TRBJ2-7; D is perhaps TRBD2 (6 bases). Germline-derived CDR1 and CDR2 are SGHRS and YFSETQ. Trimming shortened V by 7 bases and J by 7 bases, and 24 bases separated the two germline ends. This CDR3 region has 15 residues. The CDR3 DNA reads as TGCGCCAGCTGTGAGTCTAGCGATCTCCTGAGGGAGCAGTACTTC. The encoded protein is CASCESSDLLREQYF.

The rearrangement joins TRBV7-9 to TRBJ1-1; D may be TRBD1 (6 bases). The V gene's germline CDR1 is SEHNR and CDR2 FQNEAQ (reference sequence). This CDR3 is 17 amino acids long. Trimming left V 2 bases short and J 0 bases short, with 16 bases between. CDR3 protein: CASSLTPVGTLNTEAFF. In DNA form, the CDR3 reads TGTGCCAGCAGCTTAACCCCCGTGGGGACATTGAACACTGAAGCTTTCTTT. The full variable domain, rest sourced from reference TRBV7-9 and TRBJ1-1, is DTGVSQNPRHKITKRGQNVTFRCDPISEHNRLYWYRQTLGQGPEFLTYFQNEAQLEKSRLLSDRFSAERPKGSFSTLEIQRTEQGDSAMYLCASSLTPVGTLNTEAFFGQGTRLTVV.

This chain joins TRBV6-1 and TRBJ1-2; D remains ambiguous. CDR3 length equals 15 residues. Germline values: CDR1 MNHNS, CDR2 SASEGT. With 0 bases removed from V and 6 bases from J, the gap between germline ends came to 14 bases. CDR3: CASSEARGGLNGYTF. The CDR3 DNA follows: TGTGCCAGCAGTGAAGCGCGTGGAGGGTTAAATGGCTACACCTTC.

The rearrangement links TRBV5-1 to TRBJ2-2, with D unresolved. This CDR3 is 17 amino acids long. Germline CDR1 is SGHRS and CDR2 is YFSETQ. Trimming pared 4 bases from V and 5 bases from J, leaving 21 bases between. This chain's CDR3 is CASSKNRVPPGTGELFF. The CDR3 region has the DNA TGCGCCAGCAGCAAAAACCGGGTCCCACCCGGAACCGGGGAGCTGTTTTTT.

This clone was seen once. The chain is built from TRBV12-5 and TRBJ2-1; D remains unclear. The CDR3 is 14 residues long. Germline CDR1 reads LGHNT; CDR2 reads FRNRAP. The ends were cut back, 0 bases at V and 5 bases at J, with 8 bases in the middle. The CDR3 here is CASGLVNQNNEQFF. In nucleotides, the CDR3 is TGTGCTAGTGGTTTGGTCAATCAGAACAATGAGCAGTTCTTC.

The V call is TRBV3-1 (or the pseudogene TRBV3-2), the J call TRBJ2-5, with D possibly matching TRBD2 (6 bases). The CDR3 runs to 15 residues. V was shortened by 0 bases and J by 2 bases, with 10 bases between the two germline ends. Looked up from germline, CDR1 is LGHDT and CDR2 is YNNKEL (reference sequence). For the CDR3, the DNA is TGTGCCAGCAGCCAAGATCCGACTAGACAAGAGACCCAGTACTTC. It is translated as CASSQDPTRQETQYF.

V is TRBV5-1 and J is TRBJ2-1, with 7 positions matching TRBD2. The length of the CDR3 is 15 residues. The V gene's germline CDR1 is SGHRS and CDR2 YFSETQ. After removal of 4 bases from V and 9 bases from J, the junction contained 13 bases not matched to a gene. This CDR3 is CASSPTSDTGGEQFF. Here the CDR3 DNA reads TGCGCCAGCAGCCCCACTAGCGACACGGGGGGTGAGCAGTTCTTC.

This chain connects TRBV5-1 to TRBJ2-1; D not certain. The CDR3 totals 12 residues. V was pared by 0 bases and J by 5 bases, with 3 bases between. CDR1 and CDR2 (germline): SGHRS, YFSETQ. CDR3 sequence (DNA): TGCGCCAGCAGCTTGGGGCACAATGAGCAGTTCTTC. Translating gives CASSLGHNEQFF.

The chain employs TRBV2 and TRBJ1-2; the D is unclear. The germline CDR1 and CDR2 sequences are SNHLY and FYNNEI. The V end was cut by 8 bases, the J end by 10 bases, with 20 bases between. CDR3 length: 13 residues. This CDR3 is CASHREVPGVYTF. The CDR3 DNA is TGTGCCAGCCATAGAGAGGTGCCGGGTGTCTACACCTTC.

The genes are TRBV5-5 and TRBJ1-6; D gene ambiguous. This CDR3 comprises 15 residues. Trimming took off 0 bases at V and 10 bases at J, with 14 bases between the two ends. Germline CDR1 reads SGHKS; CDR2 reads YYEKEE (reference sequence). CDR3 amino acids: CASSLESDSRSPLHF. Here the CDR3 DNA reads TGTGCCAGCAGCTTGGAGTCCGATTCCAGATCACCCCTCCACTTT.

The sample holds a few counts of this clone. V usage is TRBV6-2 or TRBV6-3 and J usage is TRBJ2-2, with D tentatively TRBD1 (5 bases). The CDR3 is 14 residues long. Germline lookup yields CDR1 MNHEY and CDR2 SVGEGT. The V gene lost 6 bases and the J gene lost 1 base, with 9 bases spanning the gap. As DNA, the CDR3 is TGTGCCAGCAGCCATGGACAGAACACCGGGGAGCTGTTTTTT. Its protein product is CASSHGQNTGELFF.

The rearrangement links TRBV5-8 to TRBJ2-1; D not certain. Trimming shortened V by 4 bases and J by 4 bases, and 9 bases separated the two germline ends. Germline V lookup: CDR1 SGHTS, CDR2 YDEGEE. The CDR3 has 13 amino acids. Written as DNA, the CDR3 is TGTGCCAGCAGCCGAAAGAGGTACAATGAGCAGTTCTTC. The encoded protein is CASSRKRYNEQFF.